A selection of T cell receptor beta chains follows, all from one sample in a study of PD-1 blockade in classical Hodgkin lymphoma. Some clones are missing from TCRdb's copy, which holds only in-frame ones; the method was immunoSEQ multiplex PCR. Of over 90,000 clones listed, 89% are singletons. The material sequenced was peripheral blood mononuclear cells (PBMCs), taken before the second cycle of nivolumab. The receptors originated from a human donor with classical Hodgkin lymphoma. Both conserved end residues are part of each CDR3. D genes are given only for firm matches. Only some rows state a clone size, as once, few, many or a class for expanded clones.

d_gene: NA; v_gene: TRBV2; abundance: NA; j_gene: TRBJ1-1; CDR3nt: TGTGCCAGCAGCTCCCGGGGGACGAACACTGAAGCTTTCTTT; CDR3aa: CASSSRGTNTEAFF
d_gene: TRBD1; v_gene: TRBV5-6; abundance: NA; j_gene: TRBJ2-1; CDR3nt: TGTGCCAGCAGCTTCCACAGGGGGACCTACAATGAGCAGTTCTTC; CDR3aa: CASSFHRGTYNEQFF
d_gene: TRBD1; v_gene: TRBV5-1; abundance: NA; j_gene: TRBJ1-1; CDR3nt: TGCGCCAGCAGCACCAGGACAGGCAGAGTGATGACTGAAGCTTTCTTT; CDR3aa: CASSTRTGRVMTEAFF
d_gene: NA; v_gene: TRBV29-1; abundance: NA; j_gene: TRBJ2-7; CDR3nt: TGCAGCGTTGACCCTAAAGGTGAAGTTTACGAGCAGTACTTC; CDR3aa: CSVDPKGEVYEQYF
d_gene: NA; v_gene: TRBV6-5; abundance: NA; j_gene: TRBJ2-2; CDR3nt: TGTGCCAGCAGTTACGTAGGGACGAACACCGGGGAGCTGTTTTTT; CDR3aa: CASSYVGTNTGELFF
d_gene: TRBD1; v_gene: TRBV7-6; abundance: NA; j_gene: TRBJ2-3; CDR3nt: TGTGCCAGCAGCTTACCTAGGACAGGGGATATCCCCACAGATACGCAGTATTTT; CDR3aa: CASSLPRTGDIPTDTQYF
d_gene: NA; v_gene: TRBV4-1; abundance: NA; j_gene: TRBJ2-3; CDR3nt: TGCGCCAGCAGCCAAATGGGGACTGGGTTACAGTATTTT; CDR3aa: CASSQMGTGLQYF
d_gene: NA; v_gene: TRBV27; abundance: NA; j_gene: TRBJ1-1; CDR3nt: TGTGCCAGCAGTTTAGGAATCGGGGGGGACACTGAAGCTTTCTTT; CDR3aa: CASSLGIGGDTEAFF
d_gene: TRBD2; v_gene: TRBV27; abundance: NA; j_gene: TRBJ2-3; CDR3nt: TGTGCCAGCAGTTACCCGCCGACTAGCGGGAGTGTATCATGGGGCACAGATACGCAGTATTTT; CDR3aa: CASSYPPTSGSVSWGTDTQYF
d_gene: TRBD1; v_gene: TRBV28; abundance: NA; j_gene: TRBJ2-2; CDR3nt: TGTGCCAGCAGTTTTAGGGGGCTGGGCACCGGGGAGCTGTTTTTT; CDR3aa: CASSFRGLGTGELFF
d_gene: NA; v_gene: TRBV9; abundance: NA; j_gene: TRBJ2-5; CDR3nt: TGTGCCAGCAGCGTAGCGGACAGTGGGGAGACCCAGTACTTC; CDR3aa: CASSVADSGETQYF
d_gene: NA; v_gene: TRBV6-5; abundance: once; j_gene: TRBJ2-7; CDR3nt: TGTGCCAGCGGGAATCCGGACCCCTACGAGCAGTACTTC; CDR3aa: CASGNPDPYEQYF
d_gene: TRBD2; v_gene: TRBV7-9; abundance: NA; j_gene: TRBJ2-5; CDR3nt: TGTGCCAGCAGCAAACTAGCGGTAGAGACCCAGTACTTC; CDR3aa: CASSKLAVETQYF
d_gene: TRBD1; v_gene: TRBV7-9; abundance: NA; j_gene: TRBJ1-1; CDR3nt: TGTGCCAGCAGCGACCCCAGGGGGCAGAGTGAAGCTTTCTTT; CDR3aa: CASSDPRGQSEAFF
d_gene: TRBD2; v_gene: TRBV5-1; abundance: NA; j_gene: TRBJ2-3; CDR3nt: TGCGCCAGCAGCCTTCTAGCGGTTACAGATACGCAGTATTTT; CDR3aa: CASSLLAVTDTQYF
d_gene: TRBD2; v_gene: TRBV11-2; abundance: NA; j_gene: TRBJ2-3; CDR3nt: TGTGCCAGCAGCTTAGAGGCTAGCGGGATCATAGATACGCAGTATTTT; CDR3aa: CASSLEASGIIDTQYF
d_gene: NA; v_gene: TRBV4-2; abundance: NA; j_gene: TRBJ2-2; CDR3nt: TGTGCCAGCAGCCTCCGGGACTTCGGGACCGGGGAGCTGTTTTTT; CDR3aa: CASSLRDFGTGELFF
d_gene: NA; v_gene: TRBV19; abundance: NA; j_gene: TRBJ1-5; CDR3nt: TGTGCCAGTAGTATAAGCTCAGGGATCTCGGTAAATTGGGACGGCAATCAGCCCCAGCATTTT; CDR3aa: CASSISSGISVNWDGNQPQHF
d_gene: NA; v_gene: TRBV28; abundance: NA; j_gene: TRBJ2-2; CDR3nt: TGTGCCAGCAGTTTCCCGAACACCGGGGAGCTGTTTTTT; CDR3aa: CASSFPNTGELFF
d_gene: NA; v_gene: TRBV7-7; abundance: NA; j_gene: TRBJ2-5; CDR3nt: TGTGCCAGCAGCCCTAGTAGTCTAGGCCAAGAGACCCAGTACTTC; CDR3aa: CASSPSSLGQETQYF
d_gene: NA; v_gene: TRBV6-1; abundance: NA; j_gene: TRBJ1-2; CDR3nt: TGTGCCAGCAGTGAAGTCACAGGGTTCTCTGGCTACACCTTC; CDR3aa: CASSEVTGFSGYTF
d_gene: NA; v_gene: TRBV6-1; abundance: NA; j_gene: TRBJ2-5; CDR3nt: TGTGCCAGCAGTGAGAGGGGCTACCAAGAGACCCAGTACTTC; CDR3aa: CASSERGYQETQYF
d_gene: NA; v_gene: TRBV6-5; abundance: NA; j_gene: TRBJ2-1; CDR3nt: TGTGCCAGCAGTTACTCGGCGCCCTACAATGAGCAGTTCTTC; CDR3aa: CASSYSAPYNEQFF
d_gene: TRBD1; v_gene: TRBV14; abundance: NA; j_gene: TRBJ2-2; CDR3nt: TGTGCCAGCAGCCAAGGACAGGGCAACACCGGGGAGCTGTTTTTT; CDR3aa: CASSQGQGNTGELFF
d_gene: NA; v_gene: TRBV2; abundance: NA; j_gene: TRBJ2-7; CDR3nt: TGTGCCAGCGGCAGGGACTTCTACGAGCAGTACTTC; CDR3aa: CASGRDFYEQYF
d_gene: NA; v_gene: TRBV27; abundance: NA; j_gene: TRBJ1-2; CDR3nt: TGTGCCAGCAGTTTAAATCCGGGGCCTCTTACCTATGGCTACACCTTC; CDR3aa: CASSLNPGPLTYGYTF
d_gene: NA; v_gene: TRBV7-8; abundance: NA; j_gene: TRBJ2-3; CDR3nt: TGTGCCAGCAGCGCATACACAGATACGCAGTATTTT; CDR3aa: CASSAYTDTQYF
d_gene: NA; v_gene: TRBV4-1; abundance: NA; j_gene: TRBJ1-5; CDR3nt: TGCGCCAGCAGCCGCCGCAGCATATCCCGGGACACTAATCAGCCCCAGCATTTT; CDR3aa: CASSRRSISRDTNQPQHF
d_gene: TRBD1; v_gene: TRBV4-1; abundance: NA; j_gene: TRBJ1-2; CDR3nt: TGCGCCAGCAGCCAAGGGGACAGGGGCTCTTCAACCCCTTTCTTC; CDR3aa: CASSQGDRGSSTPFF
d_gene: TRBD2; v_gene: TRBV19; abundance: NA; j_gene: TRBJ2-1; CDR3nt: TGTGCCAGTGGAGATAGCGGGAGCGTCTACAATGAGCAGTTCTTC; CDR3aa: CASGDSGSVYNEQFF
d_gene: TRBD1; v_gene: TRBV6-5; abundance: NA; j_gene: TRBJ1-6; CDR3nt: TGTGCCAGCAGTTACTCCAGGGGGCTTGGTAATTCACCCCTCCACTTT; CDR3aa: CASSYSRGLGNSPLHF
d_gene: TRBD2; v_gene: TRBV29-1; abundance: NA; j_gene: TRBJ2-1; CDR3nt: TGCAGCGTTGTTAGCGGGGGTTACAATGAGCAGTTCTTC; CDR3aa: CSVVSGGYNEQFF
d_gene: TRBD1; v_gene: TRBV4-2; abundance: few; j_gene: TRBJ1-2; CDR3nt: TGTGCCAGCAGCCGGCACAGGGGGGACGGCTACACCTTC; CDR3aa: CASSRHRGDGYTF
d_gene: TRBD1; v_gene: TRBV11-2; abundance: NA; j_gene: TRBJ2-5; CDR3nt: TGTGCCAGCAGCCCCCCGATAGGGGGCGCTTATAAGACCCAGTACTTC; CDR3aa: CASSPPIGGAYKTQYF
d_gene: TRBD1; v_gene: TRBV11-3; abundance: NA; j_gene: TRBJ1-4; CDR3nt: TGTGCCACACCAGGGGGAGTAGTAAATGAAAAACTGTTTTTT; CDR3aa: CATPGGVVNEKLFF
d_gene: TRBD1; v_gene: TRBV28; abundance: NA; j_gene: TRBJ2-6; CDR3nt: TGTGCCAGCAGGATTACAGGGGCCGGGGCCAACGTCCTGACTTTC; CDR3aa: CASRITGAGANVLTF
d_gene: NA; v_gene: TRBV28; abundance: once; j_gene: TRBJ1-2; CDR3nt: TGTGCCAGCAGGCAAACGGGGGGCCGGGGCTACACCTTC; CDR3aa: CASRQTGGRGYTF
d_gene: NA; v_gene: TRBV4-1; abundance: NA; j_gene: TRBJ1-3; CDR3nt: TGCGCCAGCAGCCAAGATCCAATCTCTGGAAACACCATATATTTT; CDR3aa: CASSQDPISGNTIYF
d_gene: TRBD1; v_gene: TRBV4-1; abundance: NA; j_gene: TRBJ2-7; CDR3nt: TGCGCCAGCAGCCAAACAGGGACAGGGACCTACGAGCAGTACTTC; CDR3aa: CASSQTGTGTYEQYF
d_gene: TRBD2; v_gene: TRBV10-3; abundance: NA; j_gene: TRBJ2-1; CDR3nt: TGTGCCATCAGTGAGCTCGGGACTAGTTCCGATGAGCAGTTCTTC; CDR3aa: CAISELGTSSDEQFF
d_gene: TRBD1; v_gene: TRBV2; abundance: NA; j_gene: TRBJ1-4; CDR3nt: TGTGCCAGCAGTTTGGACAGGGGAAATGAAAAACTGTTTTTT; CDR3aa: CASSLDRGNEKLFF
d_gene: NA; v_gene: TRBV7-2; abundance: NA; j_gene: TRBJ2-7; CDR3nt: TGTGCCAGCCGGACAGCCCCACTAAACTACGAGCAGTACTTC; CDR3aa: CASRTAPLNYEQYF
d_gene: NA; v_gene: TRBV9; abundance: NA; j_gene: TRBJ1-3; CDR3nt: TGTGCCAGCAGCGTAGGCGCCCGAGGGTTCTCTGGAAACACCATATATTTT; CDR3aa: CASSVGARGFSGNTIYF
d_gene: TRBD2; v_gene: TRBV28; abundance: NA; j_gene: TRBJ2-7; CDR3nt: TGTGCCAGCAGTCCCCCCGGGACTAGCGCCCCCACCGAGCAGTACTTC; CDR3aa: CASSPPGTSAPTEQYF
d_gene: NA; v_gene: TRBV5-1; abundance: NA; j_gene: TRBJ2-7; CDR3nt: TGCGCCAGCAGCTTGCCATGGCCAGCCAAAAGCTCCTACGAGCAGTACTTC; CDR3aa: CASSLPWPAKSSYEQYF
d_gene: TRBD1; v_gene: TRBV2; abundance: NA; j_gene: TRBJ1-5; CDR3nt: TGTGCCAGCACCTTGCCGGACAGGGTTAATCAGCCCCAGCATTTT; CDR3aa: CASTLPDRVNQPQHF
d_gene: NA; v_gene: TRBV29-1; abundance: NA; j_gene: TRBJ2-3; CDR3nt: TGCAGCGTTAAACGTAGCGGCCCCACAGATACGCAGTATTTT; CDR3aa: CSVKRSGPTDTQYF
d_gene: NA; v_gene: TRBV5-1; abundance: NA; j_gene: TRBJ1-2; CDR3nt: TGCGCCAGCAGCTTGGAGGGGCGATCCTATGGCTACACCTTC; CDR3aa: CASSLEGRSYGYTF
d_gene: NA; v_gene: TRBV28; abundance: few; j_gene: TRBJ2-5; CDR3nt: TGTGCCAGCAAAAAACGACTTCTGGGCCAAGAGACCCAGTACTTC; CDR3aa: CASKKRLLGQETQYF
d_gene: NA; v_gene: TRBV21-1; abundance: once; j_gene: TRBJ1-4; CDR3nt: TGTGCCAGCAGCAAAGGCGGGGTACGTAATGAAAAACTGTTTTTT; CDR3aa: CASSKGGVRNEKLFF
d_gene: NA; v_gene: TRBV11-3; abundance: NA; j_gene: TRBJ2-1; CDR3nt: TGTGCCAGCAGCCCCAACGGTTACCAGCAGTTCTTC; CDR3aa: CASSPNGYQQFF
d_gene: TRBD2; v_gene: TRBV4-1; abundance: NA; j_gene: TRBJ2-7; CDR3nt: TGCGCCAGCAGCCCGGGACTAGCGGGAGAGGAAGGTTACGAGCAGTACTTC; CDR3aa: CASSPGLAGEEGYEQYF
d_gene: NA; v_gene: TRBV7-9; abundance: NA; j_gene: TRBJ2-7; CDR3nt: TGTGCCAGCAGCTTAGCCGGGACCACGAATCGAGAGCAGTACTTC; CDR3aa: CASSLAGTTNREQYF
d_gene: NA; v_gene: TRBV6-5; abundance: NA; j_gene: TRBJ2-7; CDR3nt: TGTGCCAGCTCCGGGACTCAGACCTACGAGCAGTACTTC; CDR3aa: CASSGTQTYEQYF
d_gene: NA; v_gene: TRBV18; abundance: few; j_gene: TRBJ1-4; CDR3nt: TGTGCCAGCTCACCGTCCCAAAATGAAAAACTGTTTTTT; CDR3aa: CASSPSQNEKLFF
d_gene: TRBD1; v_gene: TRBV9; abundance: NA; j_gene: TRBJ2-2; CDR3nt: TGTGCCAGCAGCCTCGGACAGGGTACCACCGGGGAGCTGTTTTTT; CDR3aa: CASSLGQGTTGELFF
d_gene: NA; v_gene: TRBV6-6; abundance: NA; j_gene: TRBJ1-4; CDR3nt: TGTGCCAGCAGTTACTCGACAGAAACCCATAATGAAAAACTGTTTTTT; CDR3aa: CASSYSTETHNEKLFF
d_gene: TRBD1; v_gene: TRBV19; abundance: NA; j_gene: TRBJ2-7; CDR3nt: TGTGCCAGTAGTATCCTACACTCCAAGACAGGGGGCTACTACGAGCAGTACTTC; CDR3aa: CASSILHSKTGGYYEQYF
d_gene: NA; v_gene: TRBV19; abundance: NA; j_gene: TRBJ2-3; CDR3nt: TGTGCCAGTAAAGGACCCTCGGGATCAGATACGCAGTATTTT; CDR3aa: CASKGPSGSDTQYF
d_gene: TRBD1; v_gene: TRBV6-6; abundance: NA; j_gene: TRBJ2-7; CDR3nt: TGTGCCAGCAGCCCAGGGACAGGGGTTTCCAACGAGCAGTACTTC; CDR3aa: CASSPGTGVSNEQYF